This T cell receptor (beta chain) was retrieved from a study of T cell responses to AZD1222 COVID-19 vaccine. Study-wide results and caveats: Clonal diversity was possibly underestimated, and white British individuals and females predominated among donors.

Profiling relied on immunoSEQ multiplex PCR, and the TCRdb table lists in-frame clones only, not all of them. The sample lists around 130,000 clones; 85% to 95% were seen once. With respect to this clone: Its antigen is currently unknown.

CDR3 length equals 12 residues. Trimming took 5 bases from V and 1 from J, leaving 4 bases between them. Germline V gene sequence: CDR1 SGHVS, CDR2 FQNEAQ. The chain couples TRBV7-8 to TRBJ2-3; D unclear. This sample comprised peripheral blood, obtained on day 0 of AZD1222 vaccination. This sequence was found in an adult in good health. CDR3 amino acids: CASSTRTDTQYF. In nucleotides, the CDR3 is TGTGCCAGCAGCACCCGCACAGATACGCAGTATTTT.